The following is a T cell receptor beta chain sequence with its context. The primer mix had 60 Vbeta and 13 Jbeta primers. TCRdb keeps only in-frame clones here, not all; method: immunoSEQ multiplex PCR. This table has about 250,000 clones, over 90% appearing once. The sample is drawn from a study of cytomegalovirus exposure and HLA in healthy donors. The CDR3 spans 15 residues. The germline gives CDR1 KGHSH, CDR2 LQKENI. V was clipped by 3 bases and J by 5 bases; unmatched bases: 7. The chain links TRBV18 to TRBJ2-5; 9 positions match TRBD2. This TCR was sampled from a girl aged 2 to 9 in good health and CMV-seronegative. Sequenced sample: PBMCs. Here the CDR3 reads CASSPIAGVWETQYF. DNA for the CDR3: TGTGCCAGCTCACCGATAGCGGGAGTTTGGGAGACCCAGTACTTC.